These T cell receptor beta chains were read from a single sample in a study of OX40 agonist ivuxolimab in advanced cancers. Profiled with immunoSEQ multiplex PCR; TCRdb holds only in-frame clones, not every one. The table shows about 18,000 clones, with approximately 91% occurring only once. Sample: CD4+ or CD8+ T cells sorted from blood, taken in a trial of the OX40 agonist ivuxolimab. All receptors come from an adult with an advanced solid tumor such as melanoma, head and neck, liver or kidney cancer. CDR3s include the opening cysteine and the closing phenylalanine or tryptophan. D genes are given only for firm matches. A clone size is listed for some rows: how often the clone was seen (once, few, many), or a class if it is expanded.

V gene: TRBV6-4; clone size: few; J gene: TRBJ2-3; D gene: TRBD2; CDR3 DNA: TGTGCCAGCAGTTTAGCGGGGGGTAGCACAGATACGCAGTATTTT; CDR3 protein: CASSLAGGSTDTQYF
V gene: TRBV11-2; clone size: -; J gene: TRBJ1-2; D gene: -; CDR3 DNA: TGTGCCAGCAGCCCTGGACTTAACTATGGCTACACCTTC; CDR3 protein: CASSPGLNYGYTF
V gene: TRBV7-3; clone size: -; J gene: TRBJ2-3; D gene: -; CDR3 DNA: TGTGCCAGCAGCGGTACGCCTCTTAGCGGAGGGAGCACAGATACGCAGTATTTT; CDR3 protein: CASSGTPLSGGSTDTQYF
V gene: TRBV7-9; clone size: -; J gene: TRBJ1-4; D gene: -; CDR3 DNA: TGTGCCAGCAGCGGCTACGACCGGACCGAACGGGAAAAACTGTTTTTT; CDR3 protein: CASSGYDRTEREKLFF
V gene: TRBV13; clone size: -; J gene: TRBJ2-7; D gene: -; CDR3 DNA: TGTGCCAGCAGCTTAGATCGACGGGGTGCCTACGAGCAGTACTTC; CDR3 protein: CASSLDRRGAYEQYF
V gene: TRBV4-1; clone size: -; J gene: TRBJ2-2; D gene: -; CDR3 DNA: TGCGCCAGCGGATCAGGTACTAACACCGGGGAGCTGTTTTTT; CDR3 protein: CASGSGTNTGELFF
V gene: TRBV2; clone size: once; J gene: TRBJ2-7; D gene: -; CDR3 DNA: TGTGCCAGCAGTGAGGGGACCTACGAGCAGTACTTC; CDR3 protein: CASSEGTYEQYF
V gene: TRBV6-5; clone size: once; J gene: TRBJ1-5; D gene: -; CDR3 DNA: TGTGCCAGCCGGCCAGCCAATCAGCCCCAGCATTTT; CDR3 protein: CASRPANQPQHF
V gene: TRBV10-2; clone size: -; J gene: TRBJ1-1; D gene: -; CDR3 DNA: TGCGCCAGCAAAGGACTAATAGGGGATGAAGCTTTCTTT; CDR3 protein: CASKGLIGDEAFF
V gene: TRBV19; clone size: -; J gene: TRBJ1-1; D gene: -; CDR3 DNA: TGTGCCAGCGGGGATTTAGGGGCGCAAGAAGCTTTCTTT; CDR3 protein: CASGDLGAQEAFF
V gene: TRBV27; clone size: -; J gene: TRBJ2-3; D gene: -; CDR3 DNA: TGTGCCAGCAGTAAACACGAGGGTGTGGGCATTAGCACAGATACGCAGTATTTT; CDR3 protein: CASSKHEGVGISTDTQYF
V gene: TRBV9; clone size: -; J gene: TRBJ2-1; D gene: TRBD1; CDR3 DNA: TGTGCCAGCAGCGTAAGGGACAGGGTGGACCATGAGCAGTTCTTC; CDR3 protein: CASSVRDRVDHEQFF
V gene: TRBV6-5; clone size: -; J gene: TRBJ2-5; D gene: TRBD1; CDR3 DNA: TGTGCCAGCAGTTACCCCAGGACAGGAAGGGAGACCCAGTACTTC; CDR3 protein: CASSYPRTGRETQYF
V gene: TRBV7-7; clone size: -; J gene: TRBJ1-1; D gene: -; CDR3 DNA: TGTGCCAGCAGCCTCCCCCCTAATGTGAACACTGAAGCTTTCTTT; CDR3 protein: CASSLPPNVNTEAFF
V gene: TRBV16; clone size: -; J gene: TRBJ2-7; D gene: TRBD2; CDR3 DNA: TGTGCCAGCAGCCCCCCCCGCGGTTTGGGCGGGAGTAGTAACGAGCAGTACTTC; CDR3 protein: CASSPPRGLGGSSNEQYF
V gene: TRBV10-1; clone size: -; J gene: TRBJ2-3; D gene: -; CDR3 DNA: TGCGCCAGCAGGGCCCTCCGGAGAGGTAGCACAGATACGCAGTATTTT; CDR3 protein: CASRALRRGSTDTQYF
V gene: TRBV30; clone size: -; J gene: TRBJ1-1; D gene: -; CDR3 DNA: TGTGCCTGGAGTGTAGGGGGTTCAAACACTGAAGCTTTCTTT; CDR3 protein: CAWSVGGSNTEAFF
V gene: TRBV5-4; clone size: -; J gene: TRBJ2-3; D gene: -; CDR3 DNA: TGTGCCAGCAGCTTGGCTGGGGGATCTAGCACAGATACGCAGTATTTT; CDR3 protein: CASSLAGGSSTDTQYF
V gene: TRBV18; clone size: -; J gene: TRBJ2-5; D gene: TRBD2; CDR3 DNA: TGTGCCAGCTCACCACTGTCGGGACTAGCGGATCTAGGAGAGACCCAGTACTTC; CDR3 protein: CASSPLSGLADLGETQYF
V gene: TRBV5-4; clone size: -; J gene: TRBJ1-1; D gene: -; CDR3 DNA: TGTGCCAGCAGCTTGGAGGGGAGCACTGAAGCTTTCTTT; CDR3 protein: CASSLEGSTEAFF
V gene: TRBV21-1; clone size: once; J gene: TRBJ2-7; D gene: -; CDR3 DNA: TGTGCCAGCACCTCCGGGGACAGCCGACCCTACGAGCAGTACTTC; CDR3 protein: CASTSGDSRPYEQYF
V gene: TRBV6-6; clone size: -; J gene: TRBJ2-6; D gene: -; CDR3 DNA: TGTGCCAGCAAGTCAGGGGCTGGGGCCAACGTCCTGACTTTC; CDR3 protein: CASKSGAGANVLTF
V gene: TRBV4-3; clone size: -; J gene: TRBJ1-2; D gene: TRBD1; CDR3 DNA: TGCGCCAGCAGCCAAGTGAGGGACAGTTCGGATGGCTACACCTTC; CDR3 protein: CASSQVRDSSDGYTF
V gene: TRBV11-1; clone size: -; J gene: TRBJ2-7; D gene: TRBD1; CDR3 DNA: TGTGCCAGCAGCTTCGTCGGGACAGCCTACGAGCAGTACTTC; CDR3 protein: CASSFVGTAYEQYF
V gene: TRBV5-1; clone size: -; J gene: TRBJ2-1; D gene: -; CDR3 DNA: TGCGCCAGCAGCTTGGAGGAGCCATTCAATGAGCAGTTCTTC; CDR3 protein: CASSLEEPFNEQFF
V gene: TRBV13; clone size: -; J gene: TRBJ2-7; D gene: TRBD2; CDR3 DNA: TGTGCCAGCAGCACCGGAACTAGCGGGAGTCATCAGCAGTACTTC; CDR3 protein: CASSTGTSGSHQQYF
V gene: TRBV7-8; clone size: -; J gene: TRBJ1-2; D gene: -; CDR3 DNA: TGTGCCAGCAGCTTAGACATAACCTATGGCTACACCTTC; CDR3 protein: CASSLDITYGYTF
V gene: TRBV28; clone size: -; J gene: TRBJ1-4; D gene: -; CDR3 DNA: TGTGCCAGCAGTCCTTGGTCGGGTGGAGAACTGTTTTTT; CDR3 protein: CASSPWSGGELFF
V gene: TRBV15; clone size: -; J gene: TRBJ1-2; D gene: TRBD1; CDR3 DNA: TGTGCCACCAGCAGAGACCCAGGGACAGGCAGTAGTGGCTACACCTTC; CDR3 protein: CATSRDPGTGSSGYTF
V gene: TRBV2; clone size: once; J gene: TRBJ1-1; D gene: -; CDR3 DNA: TGTGCCAGCTACTCGAGCCCAGGACAGAACACTGAAGCTTTCTTT; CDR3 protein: CASYSSPGQNTEAFF
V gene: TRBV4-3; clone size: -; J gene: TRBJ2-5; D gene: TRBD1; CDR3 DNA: TGCGCCAGCAGCCAAGATACAGGGGTGCAGACCCAGTACTTC; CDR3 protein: CASSQDTGVQTQYF
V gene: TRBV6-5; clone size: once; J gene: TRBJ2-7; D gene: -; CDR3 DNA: TGTGCCAGCAGTTACAGGGCCGGAGCCCCCTACGAGCAGTACTTC; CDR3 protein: CASSYRAGAPYEQYF
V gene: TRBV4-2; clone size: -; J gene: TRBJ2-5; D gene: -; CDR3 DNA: TGTGCCAGCAGCCAAGAGACTATCCAGGGGGAGACCCAGTACTTC; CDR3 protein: CASSQETIQGETQYF
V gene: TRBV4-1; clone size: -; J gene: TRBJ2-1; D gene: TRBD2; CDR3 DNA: TGCGCCAGCAGCCAAGGACTAGCGGGGAACTACAATGAGCAGTTCTTC; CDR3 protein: CASSQGLAGNYNEQFF
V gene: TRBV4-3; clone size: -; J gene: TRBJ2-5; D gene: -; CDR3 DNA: TGCGCCAGCAGCCAAGATCTGGGGCAAGAGACCCAGTACTTC; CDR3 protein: CASSQDLGQETQYF
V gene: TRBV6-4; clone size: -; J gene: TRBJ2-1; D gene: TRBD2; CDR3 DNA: TGTGCCAGCAGTGCGACTAGCGGCTCTAACAATGAGCAGTTCTTC; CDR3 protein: CASSATSGSNNEQFF
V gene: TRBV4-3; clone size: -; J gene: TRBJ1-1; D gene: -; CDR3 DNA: TGCGCCAGCAGCCAAGAGTGGGCAACCAACACTGAAGCTTTCTTT; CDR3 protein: CASSQEWATNTEAFF
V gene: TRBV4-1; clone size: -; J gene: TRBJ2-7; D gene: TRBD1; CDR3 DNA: TGCGCCAGCAGCCAAGTCCCAGGGGGCCCCTACGAGCAGTACTTC; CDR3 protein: CASSQVPGGPYEQYF
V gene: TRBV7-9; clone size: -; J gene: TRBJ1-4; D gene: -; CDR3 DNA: TGTGCCAGCAGCTTCCCAAAAATCCCCGACAGGTTCGGGAATGAAAAACTGTTTTTT; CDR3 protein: CASSFPKIPDRFGNEKLFF
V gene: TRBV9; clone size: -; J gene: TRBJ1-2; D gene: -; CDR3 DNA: TGTGCCAGCAGCGCAGTGGGGGGTACTATGGGAGGCTACACCTTC; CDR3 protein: CASSAVGGTMGGYTF
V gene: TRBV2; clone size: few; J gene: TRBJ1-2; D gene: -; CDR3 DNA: TGTGCCAGCAGGCTGGGGGATGGCTACACCTTC; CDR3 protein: CASRLGDGYTF
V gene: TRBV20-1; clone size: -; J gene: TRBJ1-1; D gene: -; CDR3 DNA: TGCAGTCCCGACCTAGCTTTCTTT; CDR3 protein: CSPDLAFF
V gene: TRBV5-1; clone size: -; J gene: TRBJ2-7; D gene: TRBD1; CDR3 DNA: TGCGCCAGCAGCTTGGGGGACAGCTCCTACGAGCAGTACTTC; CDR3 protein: CASSLGDSSYEQYF
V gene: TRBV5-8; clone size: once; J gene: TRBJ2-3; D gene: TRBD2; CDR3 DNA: TGTGCCAGCAGCTTGGGGGCTAGCGGGGCAACAGATACGCAGTATTTT; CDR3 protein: CASSLGASGATDTQYF
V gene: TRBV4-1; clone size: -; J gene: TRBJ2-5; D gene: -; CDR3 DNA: TGCGCCAGCAGCCAGGGGTACGAGACCACAGAGACCCAGTACTTC; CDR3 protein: CASSQGYETTETQYF
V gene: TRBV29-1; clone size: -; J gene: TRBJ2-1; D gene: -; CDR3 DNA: TGCAGCGTTGATAGAAGGGCAAATGAGCAGTTCTTC; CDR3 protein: CSVDRRANEQFF